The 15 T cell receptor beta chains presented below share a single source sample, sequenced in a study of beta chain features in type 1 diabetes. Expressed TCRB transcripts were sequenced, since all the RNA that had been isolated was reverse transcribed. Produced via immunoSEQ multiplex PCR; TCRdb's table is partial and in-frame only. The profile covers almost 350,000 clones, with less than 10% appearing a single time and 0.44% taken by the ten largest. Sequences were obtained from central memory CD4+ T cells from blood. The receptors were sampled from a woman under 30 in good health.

The CDR3 coding sequence is TGCGCCAGCAGCCCCACCATAAGCGGGAGCTCCTACAATGAGCAGTTCTTC. Residues: CASSPTISGSSYNEQFF. V and J are TRBV5-1 and TRBJ2-1, with 8 nucleotides matching TRBD2. CDR3 length: 17 amino acids. The V segment lost 4 bases and the J segment 0 bases; nucleotides outside the gene matches: 9. CDR1 and CDR2 (germline): SGHRS, YFSETQ.

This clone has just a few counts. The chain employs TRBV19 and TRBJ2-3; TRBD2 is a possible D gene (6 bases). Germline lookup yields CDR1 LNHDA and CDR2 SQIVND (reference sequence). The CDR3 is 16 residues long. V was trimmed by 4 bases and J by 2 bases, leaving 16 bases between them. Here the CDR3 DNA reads TGTGCCAGTAGTAAGCGGGCAGGGTGGAACACAGATACGCAGTATTTT. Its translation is CASSKRAGWNTDTQYF.

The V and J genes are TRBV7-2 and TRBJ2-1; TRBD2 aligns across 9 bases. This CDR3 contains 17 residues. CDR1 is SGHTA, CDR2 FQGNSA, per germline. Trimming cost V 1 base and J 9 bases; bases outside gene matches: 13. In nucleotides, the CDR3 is TGTGCCAGCAGCTTAGTGGCTAGCGGGATTGGGGCTAGTGAGCAGTTCTTC. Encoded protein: CASSLVASGIGASEQFF.

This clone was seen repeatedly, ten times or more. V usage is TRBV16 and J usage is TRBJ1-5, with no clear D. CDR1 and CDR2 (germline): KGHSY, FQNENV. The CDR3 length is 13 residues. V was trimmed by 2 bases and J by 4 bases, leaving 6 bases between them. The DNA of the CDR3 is TGTGCCAGCAGCCAAATGCCTAATCAGCCCCAGCATTTT. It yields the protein CASSQMPNQPQHF.

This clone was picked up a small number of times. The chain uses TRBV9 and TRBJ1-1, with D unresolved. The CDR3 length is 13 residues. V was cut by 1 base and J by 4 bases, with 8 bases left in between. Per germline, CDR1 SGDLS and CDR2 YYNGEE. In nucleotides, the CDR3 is TGTGCCAGCAGCGTATCTTCCCGCACTGAAGCTTTCTTT. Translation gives CASSVSSRTEAFF.

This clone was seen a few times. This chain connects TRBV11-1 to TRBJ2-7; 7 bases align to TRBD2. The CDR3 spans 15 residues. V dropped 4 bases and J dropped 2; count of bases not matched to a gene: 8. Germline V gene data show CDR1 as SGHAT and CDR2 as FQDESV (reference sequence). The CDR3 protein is CASSSHAGVPYEQYF. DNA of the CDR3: TGTGCCAGCAGCTCGCATGCGGGAGTTCCCTACGAGCAGTACTTC.

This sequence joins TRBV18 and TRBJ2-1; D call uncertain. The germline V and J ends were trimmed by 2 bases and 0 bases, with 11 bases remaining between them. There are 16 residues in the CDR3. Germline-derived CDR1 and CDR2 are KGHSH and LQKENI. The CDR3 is CASSPSVPSSYNEQFF. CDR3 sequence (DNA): TGTGCCAGCTCACCAAGTGTGCCGAGCTCCTACAATGAGCAGTTCTTC.

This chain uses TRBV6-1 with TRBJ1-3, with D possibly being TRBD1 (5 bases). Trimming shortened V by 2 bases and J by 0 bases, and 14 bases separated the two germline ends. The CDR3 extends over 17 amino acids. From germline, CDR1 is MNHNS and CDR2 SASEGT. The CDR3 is CASSEFTGAGSGNTIYF. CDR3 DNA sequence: TGTGCCAGCAGTGAATTTACTGGGGCCGGCTCTGGAAACACCATATATTTT.

The CDR3 reads CASSFGQRDEQYF. DNA for the CDR3: TGCGCCAGCAGCTTTGGCCAGCGGGACGAGCAGTACTTC. The chain has TRBV5-1 and TRBJ2-7; tentatively, D is TRBD2 (6 bases). Trimming left V 2 bases short and J 5 bases short, with 11 bases between. The CDR3 is 13 amino acids. Germline CDR1 SGHRS, CDR2 YFSETQ.

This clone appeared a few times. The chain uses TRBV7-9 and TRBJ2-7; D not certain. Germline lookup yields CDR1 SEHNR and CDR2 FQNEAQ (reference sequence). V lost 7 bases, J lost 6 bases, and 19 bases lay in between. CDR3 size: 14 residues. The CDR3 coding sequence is TGTGCCAGCACCCCGACGCTGGCCGGCGGCGAGCAGTACTTC. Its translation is CASTPTLAGGEQYF.

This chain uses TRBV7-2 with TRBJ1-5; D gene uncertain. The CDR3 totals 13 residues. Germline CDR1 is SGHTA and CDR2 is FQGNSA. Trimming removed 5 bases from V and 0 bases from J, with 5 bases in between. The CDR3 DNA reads TGTGCCAGCAGCCCCGATAGCAATCAGCCCCAGCATTTT. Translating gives CASSPDSNQPQHF.

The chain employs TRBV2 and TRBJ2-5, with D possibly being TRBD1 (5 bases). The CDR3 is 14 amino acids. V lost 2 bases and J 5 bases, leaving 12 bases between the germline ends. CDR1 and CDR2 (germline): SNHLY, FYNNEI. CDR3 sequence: CASSEQGGSETQYF. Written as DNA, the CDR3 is TGTGCCAGCAGTGAACAGGGCGGTAGCGAGACCCAGTACTTC.

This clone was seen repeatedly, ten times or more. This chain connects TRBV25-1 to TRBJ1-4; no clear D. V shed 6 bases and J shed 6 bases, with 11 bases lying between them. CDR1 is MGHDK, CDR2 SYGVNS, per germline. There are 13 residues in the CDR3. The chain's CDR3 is CASRGRADEKLFF. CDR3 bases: TGTGCCAGCAGGGGGAGGGCGGATGAAAAACTGTTTTTT.

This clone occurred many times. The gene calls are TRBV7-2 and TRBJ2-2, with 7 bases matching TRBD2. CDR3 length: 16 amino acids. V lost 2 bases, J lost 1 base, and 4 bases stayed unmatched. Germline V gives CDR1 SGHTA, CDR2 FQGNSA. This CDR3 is CASSLITGGNTGELFF. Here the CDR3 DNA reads TGTGCCAGCAGCTTAATCACGGGAGGGAACACCGGGGAGCTGTTTTTT.

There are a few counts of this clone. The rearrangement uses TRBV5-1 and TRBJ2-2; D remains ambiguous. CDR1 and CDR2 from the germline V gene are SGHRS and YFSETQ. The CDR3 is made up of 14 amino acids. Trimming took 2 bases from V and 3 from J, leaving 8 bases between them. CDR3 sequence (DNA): TGCGCCAGCAGCTTCAGTGGAGACACCGGGGAGCTGTTTTTT. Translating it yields CASSFSGDTGELFF.